Detailed here is one TCR beta chain. Since a much larger clone is just one base distant, this may be a read error. This sample is part of a study of T-cell reconstitution after alpha-beta-depleted transplantation in children. Researchers prepared the TCRbeta library using unique molecular identifiers, the study reports. MiXCR, run by TCRdb on the PCR reads, gives a single entry per CDR3 protein. This sample has about 610,000 distinct CDR3 sequences, with about 10% found just once. This specimen consisted of PBMCs from the stem cell graft donor, obtained from the stem cell graft. The TCR sequence derives from a human donor who donated a stem cell graft to a child with acute myeloid leukemia.

CDR3 DNA sequence: TGTGCCATCAGTGAGTCCGACGAGCAGTACTTC. As protein: CAISESDEQYF. The rearrangement uses TRBV10-3 and TRBJ2-7; D gene ambiguous. V lost 0 bases to trimming and J lost 5 bases, with 2 bases between them. The CDR3 totals 11 residues. Germline V gene data show CDR1 as ENHRY and CDR2 as SYGVKD.